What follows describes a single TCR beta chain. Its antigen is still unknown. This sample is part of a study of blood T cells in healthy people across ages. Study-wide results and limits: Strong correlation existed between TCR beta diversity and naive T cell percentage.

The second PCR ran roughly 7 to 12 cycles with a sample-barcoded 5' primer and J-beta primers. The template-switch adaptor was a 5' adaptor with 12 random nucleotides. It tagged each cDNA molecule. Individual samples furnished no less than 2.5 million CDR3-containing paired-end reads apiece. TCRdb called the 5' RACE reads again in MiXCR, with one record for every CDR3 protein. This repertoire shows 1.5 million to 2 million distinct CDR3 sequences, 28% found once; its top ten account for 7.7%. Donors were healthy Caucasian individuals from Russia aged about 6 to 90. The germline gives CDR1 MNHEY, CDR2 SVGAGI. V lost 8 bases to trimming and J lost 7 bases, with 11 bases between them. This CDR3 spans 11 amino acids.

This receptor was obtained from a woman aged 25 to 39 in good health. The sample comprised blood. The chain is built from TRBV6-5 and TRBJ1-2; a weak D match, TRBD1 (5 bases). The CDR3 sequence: CASRDASGYTF. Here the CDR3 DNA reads TGTGCCAGCCGGGACGCTAGTGGCTACACCTTC.